This T cell receptor (beta chain) was identified in a study of blood T cell repertoires in COVID-19. V gave up 5 bases and J gave up 8 bases, with 23 bases separating them. Germline loops: CDR1 LGHNT, CDR2 FRNRAP. The CDR3 consists of 16 residues. Original processing notes: Amplification with reference gene primers provided the estimates of nucleated cell counts. This table comes from immunoSEQ multiplex PCR, and its TCRdb copy is limited to in-frame clones, with some not included. Clone size and V and J calls were adopted from that table, with D and trimming inferred from the DNA. The table shows approximately 80,000 clones, with approximately 86% occurring only once. This clone was recorded once.

The TCR comes from a woman of 80 years or more with COVID-19, enrolled during active disease. Input material: peripheral blood. This rearrangement joins TRBV12-5 to TRBJ2-3; possible D gene TRBD1, 6 bases. The CDR3 loop reads CASGPSWDTETGTQYF. The DNA of the CDR3 is TGTGCTAGTGGTCCCTCCTGGGACACGGAGACGGGTACGCAGTATTTT.